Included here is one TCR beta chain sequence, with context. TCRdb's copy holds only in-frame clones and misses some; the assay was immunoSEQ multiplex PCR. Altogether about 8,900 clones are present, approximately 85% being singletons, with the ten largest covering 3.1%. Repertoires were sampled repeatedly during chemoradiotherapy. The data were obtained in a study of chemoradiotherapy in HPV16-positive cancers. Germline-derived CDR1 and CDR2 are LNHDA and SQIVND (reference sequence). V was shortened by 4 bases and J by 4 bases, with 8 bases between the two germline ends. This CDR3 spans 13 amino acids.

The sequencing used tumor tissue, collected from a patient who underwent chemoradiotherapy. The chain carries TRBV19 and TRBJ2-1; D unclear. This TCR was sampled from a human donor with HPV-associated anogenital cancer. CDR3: CASSTQEYNEQFF. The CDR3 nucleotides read TGTGCCAGTAGTACACAAGAATACAATGAGCAGTTCTTC.